This TCR beta chain was found in a study of blood T cells in healthy people across ages. Per sample, no less than 5.5 micrograms of total RNA were extracted. The CDR3 runs 16 residues. The germline V gene has CDR1 SGDLS and CDR2 YYNGEE. The trim removed 0 bases at V and 8 bases at J, leaving 11 bases unmatched. A J-beta primer mix and a sample-barcoded 5' primer were used in a second PCR of roughly 6 to 12 cycles. TCRdb redid the calling of the 5' RACE reads with MiXCR, one entry per CDR3 protein. The table lists hundreds of thousands of distinct CDR3 sequences, approximately 25% of them singletons. Study findings and constraints: Samples with more naive T cells showed higher observed beta diversity.

This clonotype was seen a few times. Its antigen is not known. In addition, the sample was reused for a study of T cells of mothers and their children. In that study: Mothers gave over 8 million TCR beta CDR3 reads each, and children around 2.9 million each. There were no persistent microchimeric T cell clones detected.

Sequences were obtained from blood. V is TRBV9 and J is TRBJ2-1; 7 bases agree with TRBD2. This clonotype originated in a boy aged 10-17 years in good health. In DNA form, the CDR3 reads TGTGCCAGCAGCGTAGATACAGCGGGAAGATTGGATGAGCAGTTCTTC. Amino acids: CASSVDTAGRLDEQFF.